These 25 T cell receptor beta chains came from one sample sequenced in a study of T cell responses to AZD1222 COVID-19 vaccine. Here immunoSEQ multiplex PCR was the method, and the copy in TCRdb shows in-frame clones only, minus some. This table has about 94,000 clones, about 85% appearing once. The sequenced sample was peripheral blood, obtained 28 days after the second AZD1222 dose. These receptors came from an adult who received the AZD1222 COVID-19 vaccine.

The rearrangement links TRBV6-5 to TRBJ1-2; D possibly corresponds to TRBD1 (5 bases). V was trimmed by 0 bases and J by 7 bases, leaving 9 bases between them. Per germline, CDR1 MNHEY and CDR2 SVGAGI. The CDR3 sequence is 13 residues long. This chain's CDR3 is CASSYSDTSGYTF. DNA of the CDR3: TGTGCCAGCAGTTACTCGGACACCTCTGGCTACACCTTC.

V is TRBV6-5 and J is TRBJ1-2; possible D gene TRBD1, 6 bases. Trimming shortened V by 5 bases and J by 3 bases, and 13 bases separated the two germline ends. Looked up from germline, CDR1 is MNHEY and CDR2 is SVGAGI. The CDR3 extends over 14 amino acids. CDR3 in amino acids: CASSPLGGDYGYTF. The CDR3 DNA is TGTGCCAGCAGTCCCCTAGGGGGGGACTATGGCTACACCTTC.

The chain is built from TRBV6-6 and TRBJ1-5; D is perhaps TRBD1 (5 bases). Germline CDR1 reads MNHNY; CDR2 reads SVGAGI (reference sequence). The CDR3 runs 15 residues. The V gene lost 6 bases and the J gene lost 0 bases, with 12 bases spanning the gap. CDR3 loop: CASSARGVSNQPQHF. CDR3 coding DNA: TGTGCCAGCAGCGCCCGGGGCGTTAGCAATCAGCCCCAGCATTTT.

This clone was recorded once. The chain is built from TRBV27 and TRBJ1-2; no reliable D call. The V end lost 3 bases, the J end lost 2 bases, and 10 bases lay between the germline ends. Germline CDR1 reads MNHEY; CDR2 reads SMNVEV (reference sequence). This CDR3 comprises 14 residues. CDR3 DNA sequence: TGTGCCAGCAGTTTTTCCGGACGGAACTATGGCTACACCTTC. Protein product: CASSFSGRNYGYTF.

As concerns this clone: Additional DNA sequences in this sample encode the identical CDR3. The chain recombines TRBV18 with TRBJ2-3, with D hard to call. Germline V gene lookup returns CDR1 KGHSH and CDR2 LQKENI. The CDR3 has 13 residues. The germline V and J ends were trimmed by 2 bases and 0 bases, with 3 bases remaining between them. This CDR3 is CASSPGSTDTQYF. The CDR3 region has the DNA TGTGCCAGCTCACCAGGCAGCACAGATACGCAGTATTTT.

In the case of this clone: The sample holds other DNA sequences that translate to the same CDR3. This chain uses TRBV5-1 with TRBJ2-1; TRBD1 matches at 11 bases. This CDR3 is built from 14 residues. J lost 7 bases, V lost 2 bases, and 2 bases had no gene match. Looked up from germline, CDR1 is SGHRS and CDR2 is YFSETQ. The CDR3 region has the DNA TGCGCCAGCAGCTTAGGGACAGGGGGGAATGAGCAGTTCTTC. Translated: CASSLGTGGNEQFF.

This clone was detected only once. This chain's CDR3 is CASSLEGEHYNEQFF. The CDR3 region has the DNA TGTGCCAGCAGCTTGGAGGGGGAACACTACAATGAGCAGTTCTTC. The rearrangement links TRBV7-2 to TRBJ2-1; D assignment may be TRBD1 or TRBD2 (6 bases each). The germline CDR1 and CDR2 sequences are SGHTA and FQGNSA. The CDR3 is 15 amino acids. The V end was cut by 3 bases, the J end by 3 bases, with 12 bases between.

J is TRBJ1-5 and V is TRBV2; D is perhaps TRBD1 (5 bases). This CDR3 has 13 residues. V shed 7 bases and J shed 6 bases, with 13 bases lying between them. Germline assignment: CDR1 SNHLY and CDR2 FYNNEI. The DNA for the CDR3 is TGTGCCAGCACCAGGGCAGGAGCTCAGCCCCAGCATTTT. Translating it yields CASTRAGAQPQHF.

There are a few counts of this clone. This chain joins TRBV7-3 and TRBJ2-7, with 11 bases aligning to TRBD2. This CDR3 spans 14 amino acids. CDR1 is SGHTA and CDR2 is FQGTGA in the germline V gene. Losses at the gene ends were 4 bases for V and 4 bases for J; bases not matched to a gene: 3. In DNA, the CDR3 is TGTGCCAGCAGCTCCGGGACTAGCGGTTACGAGCAGTACTTC. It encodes CASSSGTSGYEQYF.

The CDR3 loop reads CASSPTGYSYEQYF. The CDR3 DNA follows: TGTGCCAGCAGCCCAACAGGGTACTCCTACGAGCAGTACTTC. J is TRBJ2-7 and V is TRBV9; TRBD1 is a possible D gene (6 bases). Germline CDR1 SGDLS, CDR2 YYNGEE. With 4 bases removed from V and 0 bases from J, the gap between germline ends came to 11 bases. This CDR3 spans 14 amino acids.

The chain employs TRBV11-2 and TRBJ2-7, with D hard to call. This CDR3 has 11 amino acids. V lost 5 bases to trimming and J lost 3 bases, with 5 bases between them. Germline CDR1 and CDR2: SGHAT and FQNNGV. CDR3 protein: CASSVLYEQYF. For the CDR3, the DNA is TGTGCCAGCAGCGTCCTCTACGAGCAGTACTTC.

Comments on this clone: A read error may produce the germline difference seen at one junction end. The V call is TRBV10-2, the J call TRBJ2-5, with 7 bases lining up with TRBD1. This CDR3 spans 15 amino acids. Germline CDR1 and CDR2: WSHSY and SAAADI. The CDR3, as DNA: TGCGCCAGCAGTGAGAACAACAGGGGACAAGGGACCCAGTACTTC. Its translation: CASSENNRGQGTQYF.

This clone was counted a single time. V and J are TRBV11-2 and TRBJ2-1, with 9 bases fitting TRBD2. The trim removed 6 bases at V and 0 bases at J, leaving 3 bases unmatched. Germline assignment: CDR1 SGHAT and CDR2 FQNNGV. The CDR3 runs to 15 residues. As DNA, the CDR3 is TGTGCCAGCAGGAGTAGCGGGAGCTCCTACAATGAGCAGTTCTTC. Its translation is CASRSSGSSYNEQFF.

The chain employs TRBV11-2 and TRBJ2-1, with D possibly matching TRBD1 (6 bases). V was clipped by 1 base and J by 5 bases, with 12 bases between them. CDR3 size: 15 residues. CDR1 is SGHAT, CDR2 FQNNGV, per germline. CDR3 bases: TGTGCCAGCAGCTTAGGGACCACAGGGAACAATGAGCAGTTCTTC. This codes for CASSLGTTGNNEQFF.

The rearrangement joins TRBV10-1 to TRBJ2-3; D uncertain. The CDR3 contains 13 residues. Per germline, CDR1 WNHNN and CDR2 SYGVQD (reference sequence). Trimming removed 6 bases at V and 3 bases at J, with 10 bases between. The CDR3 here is CASRPHGTDTQYF. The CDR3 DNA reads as TGCGCCAGCAGGCCACATGGGACAGATACGCAGTATTTT.

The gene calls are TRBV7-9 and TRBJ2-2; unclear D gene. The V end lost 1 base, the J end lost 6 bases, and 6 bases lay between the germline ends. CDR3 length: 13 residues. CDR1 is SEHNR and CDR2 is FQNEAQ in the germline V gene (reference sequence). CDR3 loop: CASSLDQAGELFF. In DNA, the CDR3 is TGTGCCAGCAGCTTAGACCAAGCCGGGGAGCTGTTTTTT.

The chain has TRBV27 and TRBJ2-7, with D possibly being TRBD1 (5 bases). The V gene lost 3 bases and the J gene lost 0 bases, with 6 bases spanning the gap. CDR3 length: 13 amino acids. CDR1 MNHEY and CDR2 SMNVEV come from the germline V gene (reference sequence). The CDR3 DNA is TGTGCCAGCAGTTTTGGGGCCTCCTACGAGCAGTACTTC. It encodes CASSFGASYEQYF.

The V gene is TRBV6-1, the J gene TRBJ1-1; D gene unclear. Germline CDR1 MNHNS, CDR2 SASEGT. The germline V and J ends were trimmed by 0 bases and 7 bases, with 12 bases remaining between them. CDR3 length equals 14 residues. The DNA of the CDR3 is TGTGCCAGCAGTGAAGCTGGGTCGTGGCTTGAAGCTTTCTTT. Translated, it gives CASSEAGSWLEAFF.

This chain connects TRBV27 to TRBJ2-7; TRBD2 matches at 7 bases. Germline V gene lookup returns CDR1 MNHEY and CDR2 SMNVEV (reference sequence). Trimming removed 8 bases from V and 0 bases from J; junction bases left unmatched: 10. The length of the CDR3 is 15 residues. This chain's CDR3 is CASGASSGISYEQYF. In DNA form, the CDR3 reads TGTGCCAGCGGCGCTTCTAGCGGCATCTCCTACGAGCAGTACTTC.

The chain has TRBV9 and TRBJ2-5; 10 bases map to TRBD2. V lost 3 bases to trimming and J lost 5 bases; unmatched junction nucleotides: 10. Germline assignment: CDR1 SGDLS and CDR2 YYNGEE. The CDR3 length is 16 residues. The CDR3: CASSAIGAGGWETQYF. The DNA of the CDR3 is TGTGCCAGCAGCGCAATTGGAGCGGGAGGGTGGGAGACCCAGTACTTC.

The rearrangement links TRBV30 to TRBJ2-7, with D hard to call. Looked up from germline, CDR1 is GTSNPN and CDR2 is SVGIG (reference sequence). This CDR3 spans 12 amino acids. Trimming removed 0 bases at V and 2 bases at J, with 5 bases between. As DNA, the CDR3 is TGTGCCTGGAGTGTAGCGACCTACGAGCAGTACTTC. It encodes CAWSVATYEQYF.

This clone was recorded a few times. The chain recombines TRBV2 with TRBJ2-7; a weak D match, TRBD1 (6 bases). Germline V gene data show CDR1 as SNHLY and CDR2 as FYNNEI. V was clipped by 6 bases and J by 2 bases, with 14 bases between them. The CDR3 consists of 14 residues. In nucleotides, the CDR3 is TGTGCCAGCAGGACCGGGACATATACCTACGAGCAGTACTTC. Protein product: CASRTGTYTYEQYF.

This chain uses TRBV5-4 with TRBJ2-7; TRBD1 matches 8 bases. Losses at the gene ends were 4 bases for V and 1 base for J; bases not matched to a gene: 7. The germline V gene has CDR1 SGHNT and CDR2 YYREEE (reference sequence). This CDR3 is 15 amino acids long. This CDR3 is CASSLTGGVSYEQYF. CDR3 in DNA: TGTGCCAGCAGCCTAACAGGGGGTGTATCCTACGAGCAGTACTTC.

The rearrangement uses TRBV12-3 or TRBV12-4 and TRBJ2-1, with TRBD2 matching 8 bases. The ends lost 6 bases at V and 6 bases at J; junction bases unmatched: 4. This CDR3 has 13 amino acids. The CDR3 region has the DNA TGTGCCAGCAGACTAGCGGCCGTCAATGAGCAGTTCTTC. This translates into CASRLAAVNEQFF.

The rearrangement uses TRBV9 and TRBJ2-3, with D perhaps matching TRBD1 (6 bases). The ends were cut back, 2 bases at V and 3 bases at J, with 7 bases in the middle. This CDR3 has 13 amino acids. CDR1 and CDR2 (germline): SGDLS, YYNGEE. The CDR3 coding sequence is TGTGCCAGCAGCGTGCAGGGGACAGATACGCAGTATTTT. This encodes CASSVQGTDTQYF.